Following are 26 T cell receptor beta chains from one sample sequenced in a study of identifying expanded T cells in peripheral blood. The data were produced by immunoSEQ multiplex PCR, yet TCRdb's version contains in-frame clones alone and is incomplete. This sample has approximately 110,000 clones, with about 87% found just once. Sequencing was carried out using blood. These receptors were obtained from a person aged 18 to 70 in good health.

J is TRBJ1-2 and V is TRBV7-2, with D perhaps matching TRBD1 (5 bases). The CDR3 has 16 amino acids. The V gene's germline CDR1 is SGHTA and CDR2 FQGNSA. V was pared by 6 bases and J by 3 bases, with 20 bases between. CDR3 in amino acids: CASSSRVSLYDYGYTF. CDR3 DNA: TGTGCCAGCAGTTCCAGGGTCTCGTTGTACGACTATGGCTACACCTTC.

This clone was recorded once. V and J are TRBV18 and TRBJ2-7; no clear D. Trimming stripped 3 bases from V and 0 bases from J, with 3 bases between. The CDR3 runs 12 residues. CDR1 is KGHSH and CDR2 is LQKENI in the germline V gene. The CDR3 sequence: CASSPHSYEQYF. CDR3 coding DNA: TGTGCCAGCTCACCCCACTCCTACGAGCAGTACTTC. Based on the CDR3 plus reference TRBV18 and TRBJ2-7, the full variable domain is NAGVMQNPRHLVRRRGQEARLRCSPMKGHSHVYWYRQLPEEGLKFMVYLQKENIIDESGMPKERFSAEFPKEGPSILRIQQVVRGDSAAYFCASSPHSYEQYFGPGTRLTVT.

V gene TRBV2 combines with J gene TRBJ1-1, with no clear D. The CDR3 is 13 amino acids. Trimming cost V 7 bases and J 3 bases, with 12 bases left between them. The germline CDR1 and CDR2 sequences are SNHLY and FYNNEI. The CDR3 region has the DNA TGTGCCAGCAACCTGGGTGGGGACACTGAAGCTTTCTTT. The encoded protein is CASNLGGDTEAFF.

CDR3 coding DNA: TGTGCCAGCAGCCCCGGGAAGAACTATGGCTACACCTTC. Amino acids: CASSPGKNYGYTF. The rearrangement uses TRBV11-2 and TRBJ1-2; unclear D gene. Between the trimmed V and J ends, which lost 5 bases and 2 bases, there was a span of 9 bases. Germline V gene data show CDR1 as SGHAT and CDR2 as FQNNGV. CDR3 length: 13 amino acids. Together with reference TRBV11-2 and TRBJ1-2, the CDR3 gives the full variable domain: EAGVAQSPRYKIIEKRQSVAFWCNPISGHATLYWYQQILGQGPKLLIQFQNNGVVDDSQLPKDRFSAERLKGVDSTLKIQPAKLEDSAVYLCASSPGKNYGYTFGSGTRLTVV.

This clone was seen once. The junction and the germline gene differ at one end; a read error may be behind it. At the DNA level, this CDR3 is encoded by other sequences in the same sample as well. This sequence joins TRBV5-1 and TRBJ2-1; 7 bases are a match to TRBD1. Germline loops: CDR1 SGHRS, CDR2 YFSETQ. The CDR3 extends over 17 amino acids. The DNA of the CDR3 is TGCGCCAGCAGTTTGGCCGTGAGACAGGGCTCCTACAATGAGCAGTTCTTC. Translated: CASSLAVRQGSYNEQFF. Based on the CDR3 plus reference TRBV5-1 and TRBJ2-1, the full variable domain is KAGVTQTPRYLIKTRGQQVTLSCSPISGHRSVSWYQQTPGQGLQFLFEYFSETQRNKGNFPGRFSGRQFSNSRSEMNVSTLELGDSALYLCASSLAVRQGSYNEQFFGPGTRLTVL.

CDR3 protein: CASSQAQASGQETQYF. The CDR3 DNA reads as TGCGCCAGCAGCCAAGCACAGGCTAGCGGCCAAGAGACCCAGTACTTC. The chain has TRBV4-1 and TRBJ2-5; 7 positions agree with TRBD2. This CDR3 spans 16 amino acids. After removal of 1 base from V and 1 base from J, the junction contained 6 bases not matched to a gene. Germline CDR1 reads MGHRA; CDR2 reads YSYEKL.

V and J are TRBV5-1 and TRBJ1-1; maybe TRBD1 (6 bases). The germline V gene encodes CDR1 SGHRS and CDR2 YFSETQ. Trimming took off 0 bases at V and 6 bases at J, with 12 bases between the two ends. This CDR3 region has 14 residues. The CDR3, as DNA: TGCGCCAGCAGCTTGGCCCCAGGACAGCCTGAAGCTTTCTTT. Residues: CASSLAPGQPEAFF.

This clone was counted once. This chain connects TRBV30 to TRBJ2-3; 13 bases match TRBD2. Germline values: CDR1 GTSNPN, CDR2 SVGIG (reference sequence). V lost 2 bases, J lost 4 bases, and 3 bases stayed unmatched. This CDR3 is built from 15 residues. The CDR3 sequence: CAWSSGLAGPDTQYF. The CDR3 bases are TGTGCCTGGAGTTCGGGACTAGCGGGGCCAGATACGCAGTATTTT.

The gene calls are TRBV2 and TRBJ2-1, with 8 bases that match TRBD1. Germline trimming cut 2 bases from V and 6 bases from J; bases unmatched to any gene: 9. This CDR3 comprises 16 residues. CDR1 and CDR2 (germline): SNHLY, FYNNEI. The CDR3 protein is CASSETRAGGFNEQFF. The CDR3 region has the DNA TGTGCCAGCAGTGAAACTAGGGCAGGGGGCTTCAATGAGCAGTTCTTC.

The chain is built from TRBV19 and TRBJ2-6; 7 bases map to TRBD1. After removal of 6 bases from V and 4 bases from J, the junction contained 9 bases not matched to a gene. CDR1 and CDR2 from the germline V gene are LNHDA and SQIVND (reference sequence). The CDR3 has 16 residues. Written as DNA, the CDR3 is TGTGCCAGTAGCCTCGCGACAGGGCCCGGGGCCAACGTCCTGACTTTC. It is translated as CASSLATGPGANVLTF. The whole variable domain, filled in from reference TRBV19 and TRBJ2-6, reads DGGITQSPKYLFRKEGQNVTLSCEQNLNHDAMYWYRQDPGQGLRLIYYSQIVNDFQKGDIAEGYSVSREKKESFPLTVTSAQKNPTAFYLCASSLATGPGANVLTFGAGSRLTVL.

The chain links TRBV19 to TRBJ2-2; D unresolved. CDR1 and CDR2 (germline): LNHDA, SQIVND (reference sequence). The CDR3 sequence is 12 residues long. With 7 bases removed from V and 6 bases from J, the gap between germline ends came to 9 bases. The chain's CDR3 is CASTERAGELFF. The DNA of the CDR3 is TGTGCCAGTACGGAGAGAGCCGGGGAGCTGTTTTTT. The whole variable domain, remainder taken from reference TRBV19 and TRBJ2-2, is DGGITQSPKYLFRKEGQNVTLSCEQNLNHDAMYWYRQDPGQGLRLIYYSQIVNDFQKGDIAEGYSVSREKKESFPLTVTSAQKNPTAFYLCASTERAGELFFGEGSRLTVL.

This chain links TRBV10-1 with TRBJ2-1; TRBD1 aligns across 7 bases. Germline V gives CDR1 WNHNN, CDR2 SYGVQD (reference sequence). Unmatched junction bases numbered 5, after V lost 0 bases and J lost 0 bases. There are 17 residues in the CDR3. The CDR3 loop is CASSESGRGYSYNEQFF. The CDR3 DNA sequence: TGCGCCAGCAGTGAGTCGGGCAGGGGGTACTCCTACAATGAGCAGTTCTTC.

V is TRBV6-5 and J is TRBJ1-2; D perhaps matches TRBD1 (5 bases). V lost 2 bases to trimming and J lost 3 bases, with 10 bases between them. Per germline, CDR1 MNHEY and CDR2 SVGAGI. The CDR3 is 14 amino acids. The DNA for the CDR3 is TGTGCCAGCAGTTACCAGGGAAGGGACTATGGCTACACCTTC. Amino acid sequence: CASSYQGRDYGYTF.

The table lists this clone with a count of one. The V and J genes are TRBV19 and TRBJ2-7; D perhaps matches TRBD1 (6 bases). There are 15 residues in the CDR3. V lost 8 bases and J 0 bases, leaving 17 bases between the germline ends. Germline assignment: CDR1 LNHDA and CDR2 SQIVND (reference sequence). This CDR3 is CASSPFKDSSYEQYF. CDR3 DNA: TGTGCCAGTTCACCTTTCAAGGACAGCTCCTACGAGCAGTACTTC.

V usage is TRBV19 and J usage is TRBJ1-2; perhaps TRBD1 as D (6 bases). V was cut by 6 bases and J by 2 bases, with 16 bases left in between. The germline V gene encodes CDR1 LNHDA and CDR2 SQIVND (reference sequence). The length of the CDR3 is 15 residues. The CDR3 nucleotides read TGTGCCAGTAGATTGGGGGCAGCCTTAAACTATGGCTACACCTTC. This encodes CASRLGAALNYGYTF. Together with reference TRBV19 and TRBJ1-2, the CDR3 gives the full variable domain: DGGITQSPKYLFRKEGQNVTLSCEQNLNHDAMYWYRQDPGQGLRLIYYSQIVNDFQKGDIAEGYSVSREKKESFPLTVTSAQKNPTAFYLCASRLGAALNYGYTFGSGTRLTVV.

This CDR3 is CASRKDSKTDTQYF. The CDR3 bases are TGTGCCAGCAGGAAGGACTCCAAAACAGATACGCAGTATTTT. This rearrangement joins TRBV2 to TRBJ2-3; a possible D gene is TRBD2 (5 bases). This CDR3 comprises 14 residues. Between the trimmed V and J ends, which lost 6 bases and 3 bases, there was a span of 13 bases. Per germline, CDR1 SNHLY and CDR2 FYNNEI.

The chain links TRBV5-1 to TRBJ2-2; D unresolved. Germline lookup yields CDR1 SGHRS and CDR2 YFSETQ. CDR3 length: 15 amino acids. Trimming took 0 bases from V and 5 from J, leaving 11 bases between them. CDR3 amino acids: CASSLGYSGTGELFF. CDR3 nucleotides: TGCGCCAGCAGCTTGGGATATTCAGGAACCGGGGAGCTGTTTTTT.

This chain links TRBV2 with TRBJ2-5, with D hard to call. Germline CDR1 SNHLY, CDR2 FYNNEI. The CDR3 length is 14 residues. V shed 6 bases and J shed 4 bases, with 15 bases lying between them. As DNA, the CDR3 is TGTGCCAGCAGAGCAAGACCCCCGGCAGAGACCCAGTACTTC. Residues: CASRARPPAETQYF. Together with reference TRBV2 and TRBJ2-5, the CDR3 gives the full variable domain: EPEVTQTPSHQVTQMGQEVILRCVPISNHLYFYWYRQILGQKVEFLVSFYNNEISEKSEIFDDQFSVERPDGSNFTLKIRSTKLEDSAMYFCASRARPPAETQYFGPGTRLLVL.

The chain is built from TRBV5-1 and TRBJ1-6; D unresolved. The CDR3 is made up of 14 amino acids. V was trimmed by 4 bases and J by 6 bases, leaving 11 bases between them. Germline assignment: CDR1 SGHRS and CDR2 YFSETQ. This CDR3 is CASSPTLPNSPLHF. The CDR3 DNA reads TGCGCCAGCAGCCCGACTCTCCCTAATTCACCCCTCCACTTT.

The J gene is TRBJ2-1, the V gene TRBV7-6, with D hard to call. Between the trimmed V and J ends, which lost 5 bases and 5 bases, there was a span of 16 bases. The CDR3 contains 15 residues. The germline V gene encodes CDR1 SGHVS and CDR2 FNYEAQ. CDR3 in DNA: TGTGCCAGCAGCACCCCAGGAGAGGTCAACAATGAGCAGTTCTTC. Translated: CASSTPGEVNNEQFF. Supplemented by reference TRBV7-6 and TRBJ2-1, the full variable domain reads GAGVSQSPRYKVTKRGQDVALRCDPISGHVSLYWYRQALGQGPEFLTYFNYEAQQDKSGLPNDRFSAERPEGSISTLTIQRTEQRDSAMYRCASSTPGEVNNEQFFGPGTRLTVL.

A single count supports this clone. J is TRBJ2-3 and V is TRBV5-1, with TRBD2 matching 11 bases. V lost 2 bases, J lost 6 bases, and 8 bases stayed unmatched. CDR1 SGHRS and CDR2 YFSETQ come from the germline V gene. CDR3 size: 16 residues. CDR3 sequence reads: CASSFGLAGGEDTQYF. As DNA, the CDR3 is TGCGCCAGCAGCTTCGGTCTAGCGGGAGGCGAGGATACGCAGTATTTT.

The chain is built from TRBV11-3 and TRBJ2-7, with 8 bases aligning to TRBD2. This CDR3 is 15 amino acids long. V lost 1 base and J lost 3; bases outside the gene matches: 5. Looked up from germline, CDR1 is SGHNT and CDR2 is YENEEA. As DNA, the CDR3 is TGTGCCAGCAGCTTAGGCGGGGGGCCTGACTACGAGCAGTACTTC. Translated: CASSLGGGPDYEQYF. The full variable domain, completed using reference TRBV11-3 and TRBJ2-7, is EAGVVQSPRYKIIEKKQPVAFWCNPISGHNTLYWYLQNLGQGPELLIRYENEEAVDDSQLPKDRFSAERLKGVDSTLKIQPAELGDSAVYLCASSLGGGPDYEQYFGPGTRLTVT.

The chain has TRBV19 and TRBJ2-1; D remains ambiguous. Germline-derived CDR1 and CDR2 are LNHDA and SQIVND (reference sequence). This CDR3 has 13 residues. V was clipped by 3 bases and J by 0 bases, with 3 bases between them. CDR3 coding DNA: TGTGCCAGTAGTATGAGCTCCTACAATGAGCAGTTCTTC. It codes for CASSMSSYNEQFF.

CDR3 residues: CASSIDVRGPDTIYF. The CDR3 DNA reads TGTGCCAGTAGTATAGATGTCAGGGGGCCGGACACCATATATTTT. This chain joins TRBV19 and TRBJ1-3; 8 bases are a match to TRBD1. Looked up from germline, CDR1 is LNHDA and CDR2 is SQIVND (reference sequence). This CDR3 comprises 15 residues. V was pared by 0 bases and J by 8 bases, with 6 bases of the junction left unmatched.

The CDR3 sequence: CASSQDRRGSTSNTGELFF. CDR3 DNA sequence: TGCGCCAGCAGCCAAGATCGGCGCGGGAGTACTTCGAACACCGGGGAGCTGTTTTTT. The chain recombines TRBV4-1 with TRBJ2-2, with 7 bases fitting TRBD2. The CDR3 is made up of 19 amino acids. CDR1 is MGHRA and CDR2 is YSYEKL in the germline V gene. With V trimmed by 0 bases and J by 0 bases, 10 bases remained unmatched.

The rearrangement uses TRBV28 and TRBJ2-3; D uncertain. The germline V gene encodes CDR1 MDHEN and CDR2 SYDVKM. The CDR3 is 14 residues long. V was shortened by 3 bases and J by 2 bases, with 9 bases between the two germline ends. The CDR3 nucleotides are TGTGCCAGCAGTTTCGGCGGAGTCACAGATACGCAGTATTTT. Residues: CASSFGGVTDTQYF.